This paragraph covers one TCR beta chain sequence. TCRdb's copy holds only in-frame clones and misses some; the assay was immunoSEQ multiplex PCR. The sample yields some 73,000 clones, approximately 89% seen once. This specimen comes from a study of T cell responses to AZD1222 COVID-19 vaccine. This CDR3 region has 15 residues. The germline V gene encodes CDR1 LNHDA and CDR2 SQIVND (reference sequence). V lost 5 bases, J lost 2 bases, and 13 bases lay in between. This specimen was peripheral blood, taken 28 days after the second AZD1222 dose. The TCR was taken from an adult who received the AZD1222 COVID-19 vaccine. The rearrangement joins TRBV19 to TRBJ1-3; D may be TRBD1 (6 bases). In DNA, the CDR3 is TGTGCCAGTAGTGGCGAAGGGGGGACTGGAAACACCATATATTTT. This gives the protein CASSGEGGTGNTIYF.